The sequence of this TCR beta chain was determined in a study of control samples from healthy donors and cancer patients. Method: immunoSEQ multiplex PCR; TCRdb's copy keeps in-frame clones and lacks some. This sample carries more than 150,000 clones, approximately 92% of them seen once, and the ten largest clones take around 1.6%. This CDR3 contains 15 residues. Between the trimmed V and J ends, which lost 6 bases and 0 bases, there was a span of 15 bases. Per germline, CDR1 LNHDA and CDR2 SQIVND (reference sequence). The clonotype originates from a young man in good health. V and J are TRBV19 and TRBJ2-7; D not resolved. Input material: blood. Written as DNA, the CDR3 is TGTGCCAGTAGCCGAGTGGGAACTGTCTCCTACGAGCAGTACTTC. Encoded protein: CASSRVGTVSYEQYF.